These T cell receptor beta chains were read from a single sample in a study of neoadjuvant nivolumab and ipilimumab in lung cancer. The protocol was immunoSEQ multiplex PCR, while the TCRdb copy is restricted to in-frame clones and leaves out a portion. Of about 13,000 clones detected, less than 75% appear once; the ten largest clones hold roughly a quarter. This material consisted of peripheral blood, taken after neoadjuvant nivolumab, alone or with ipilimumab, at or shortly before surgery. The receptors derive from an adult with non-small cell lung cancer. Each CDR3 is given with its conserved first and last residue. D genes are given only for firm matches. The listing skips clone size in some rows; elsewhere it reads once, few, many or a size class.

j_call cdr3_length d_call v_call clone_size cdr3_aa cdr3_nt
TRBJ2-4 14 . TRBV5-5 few CASSLRLAKNIQYF TGTGCCAGCAGCTTGCGCTTGGCCAAAAACATTCAGTACTTC
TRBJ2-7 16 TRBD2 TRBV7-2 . CASSPRTSGRSGEQYF TGTGCCAGCAGCCCAAGGACTAGCGGGAGGTCGGGCGAGCAGTACTTC
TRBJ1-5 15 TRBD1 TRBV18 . CASSLGQASNQPQHF TGTGCCAGCTCACTAGGACAGGCTAGCAATCAGCCCCAGCATTTT
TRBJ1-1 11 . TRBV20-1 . CSASAQPEAFF TGCAGTGCTAGTGCCCAGCCCGAGGCTTTCTTT
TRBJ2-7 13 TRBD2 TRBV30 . CAWSRLAGNEQYF TGTGCCTGGAGTCGACTAGCGGGAAACGAGCAGTACTTC
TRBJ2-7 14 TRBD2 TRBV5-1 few CASSPSGGFYEQYF TGCGCCAGCAGCCCCTCGGGGGGGTTCTACGAGCAGTACTTC
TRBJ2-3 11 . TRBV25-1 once CASSLTDTQYF TGTGCCAGCAGTCTCACAGATACGCAGTATTTT
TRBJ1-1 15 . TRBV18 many CASSLSGTGNTEAFF TGTGCCAGCTCACTTTCCGGGACGGGCAACACTGAAGCTTTCTTT
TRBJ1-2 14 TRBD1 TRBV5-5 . CASSLTQGDYGYTF TGTGCCAGCAGCTTAACGCAGGGGGACTATGGCTACACCTTC
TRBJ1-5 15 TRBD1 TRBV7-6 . CASSLGGGNNQPQHF TGTGCCAGCAGCTTAGGAGGGGGCAACAATCAGCCCCAGCATTTT
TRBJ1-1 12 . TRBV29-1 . CSVDRGGTEAFF TGCAGCGTTGACAGGGGTGGGACTGAAGCTTTCTTT
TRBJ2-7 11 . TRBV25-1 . CASSRGLEQYF TGTGCCAGCAGTCGGGGGCTCGAGCAGTACTTC
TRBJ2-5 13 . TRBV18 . CASSPGGKGTQYF TGTGCCAGCTCACCAGGTGGGAAGGGGACCCAGTACTTC
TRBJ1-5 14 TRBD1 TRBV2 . CASSTQGAGQPQHF TGTGCCAGCAGTACTCAGGGGGCGGGGCAGCCCCAGCATTTT
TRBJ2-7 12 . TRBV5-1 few CASSRIGYEQYF TGCGCCAGCAGCCGAATAGGTTACGAGCAGTACTTC
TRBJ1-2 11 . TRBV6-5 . CAIHWGGGYTF TGTGCCATCCACTGGGGTGGCGGCTACACCTTC
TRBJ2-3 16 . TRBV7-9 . CASRLSWTDPSDTQYF TGTGCCAGCAGACTGTCCTGGACCGACCCCTCAGATACGCAGTATTTT
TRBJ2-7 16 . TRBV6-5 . CASSYSQGYPTYEQYF TGTGCCAGCAGTTACTCTCAAGGTTACCCGACCTACGAGCAGTACTTC
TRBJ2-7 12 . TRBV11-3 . CASSPTGREQYF TGTGCCAGCAGCCCGACAGGGAGGGAGCAGTACTTC
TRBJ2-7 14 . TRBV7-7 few CASSGHTPPYEQYF TGTGCTAGTTCGGGACACACTCCGCCCTACGAGCAGTACTTC
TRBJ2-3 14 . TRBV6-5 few CASSYGASTDTQYF TGTGCCAGCAGTTACGGGGCTAGCACAGATACGCAGTATTTT
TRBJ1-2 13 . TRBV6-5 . CASRGRVDYGYTF TGTGCCAGCCGGGGCAGGGTAGACTATGGCTACACCTTC
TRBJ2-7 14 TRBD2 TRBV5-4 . CASSPGLAETEQYF TGTGCCAGCAGCCCCGGACTAGCGGAGACCGAGCAGTACTTC
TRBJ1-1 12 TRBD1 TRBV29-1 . CSVSQGVTEAFF TGCAGCGTTTCACAGGGGGTCACTGAAGCTTTCTTT
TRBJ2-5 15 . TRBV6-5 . CASSRPGLGRETQYF TGTGCCAGCAGTCGACCAGGTTTGGGGCGGGAGACCCAGTACTTC
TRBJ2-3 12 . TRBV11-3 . CASSSFPDTQYF TGTGCCAGCAGCTCCTTCCCAGATACGCAGTATTTT
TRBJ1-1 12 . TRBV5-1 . CASSWGNTEAFF TGCGCCAGCAGCTGGGGGAACACTGAAGCTTTCTTT
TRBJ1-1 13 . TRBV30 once CAWSRGDYTEAFF TGTGCCTGGAGTAGGGGGGACTACACTGAAGCTTTCTTT